The 32 T cell receptor beta chains listed next were all sequenced from one sample in a study of cytomegalovirus exposure and HLA in healthy donors. The PCR had 60 Vbeta and 13 Jbeta primers. Only in-frame clones appear in the TCRdb table, and some are missing; sequencing was by immunoSEQ multiplex PCR. The sample contains 150,000 or so clones, about 74% of which appear only once. Source material: PBMCs. These receptors originate from a man younger than 30 in good health and CMV-seropositive.

This chain uses TRBV19 with TRBJ1-2, with D unclear. Trimming shortened V by 7 bases and J by 5 bases, and 23 bases separated the two germline ends. CDR3 length: 16 amino acids. The germline V gene encodes CDR1 LNHDA and CDR2 SQIVND (reference sequence). The CDR3 nucleotides are TGTGCCAGTATGGCCCTAGATTTGGCGGAGGGATATGGCTACACCTTC. It yields the protein CASMALDLAEGYGYTF.

The V call is TRBV5-4, the J call TRBJ1-4; D gene uncertain. This CDR3 has 15 amino acids. Trimming left V 4 bases short and J 5 bases short, with 15 bases between. The germline gives CDR1 SGHNT, CDR2 YYREEE (reference sequence). The CDR3 region is CASSRERSPNEKLFF. In DNA form, the CDR3 reads TGTGCCAGCAGCCGGGAGAGGAGTCCGAATGAAAAACTGTTTTTT.

V and J are TRBV5-6 and TRBJ1-4; D not certain. Per the germline V gene, CDR1 is SGHDT and CDR2 is YYEEEE. The CDR3 is made up of 14 amino acids. The V gene lost 0 bases and the J gene lost 11 bases, with 14 bases spanning the gap. The CDR3 sequence: CASSLGPGPLKLFF. The DNA of the CDR3 is TGTGCCAGCAGCTTGGGGCCGGGTCCCCTGAAACTGTTTTTT.

The rearrangement uses TRBV30 and TRBJ2-1; the match to TRBD2 covers 7 bases. The CDR3 sequence is 16 residues long. CDR1 is GTSNPN and CDR2 is SVGIG in the germline V gene (reference sequence). The trim removed 2 bases at V and 4 bases at J, leaving 11 bases unmatched. CDR3 sequence: CAWSRGAGFGYNEQFF. DNA for the CDR3: TGTGCCTGGAGTCGGGGAGCGGGATTCGGATACAATGAGCAGTTCTTC.

The rearrangement joins TRBV27 to TRBJ2-7; 10 nucleotides align to TRBD2. V was pared by 2 bases and J by 1 base, with 20 bases of the junction left unmatched. The germline V gene has CDR1 MNHEY and CDR2 SMNVEV (reference sequence). This CDR3 comprises 21 residues. The CDR3 reads CASSLNPARGLLAGLSYEQYF. The CDR3 DNA sequence: TGTGCCAGCAGTTTAAATCCTGCGAGGGGGTTACTAGCGGGACTTTCCTACGAGCAGTACTTC.

This clone was counted a few times. This sequence joins TRBV4-2 and TRBJ2-2; the D gene is possibly TRBD2 (5 bases). The V and J ends lost 4 bases and 5 bases respectively, with 17 bases between them. The germline V gene has CDR1 LGHNA and CDR2 YNFKEQ. The CDR3 extends over 16 amino acids. CDR3 nucleotide sequence: TGTGCCAGCAGCCGAGAAGCTAGCAGAAATACCGGGGAGCTGTTTTTT. Its protein is CASSREASRNTGELFF.

The chain links TRBV18 to TRBJ2-5; D perhaps matches TRBD1 (6 bases). The V gene lost 0 bases and the J gene lost 1 base, with 12 bases spanning the gap. CDR3 length: 16 residues. Germline assignment: CDR1 KGHSH and CDR2 LQKENI. The CDR3 nucleotides read TGTGCCAGCTCACCACCGTCTCGGACAGCCCAAGAGACCCAGTACTTC. Encoded protein: CASSPPSRTAQETQYF.

The chain has TRBV11-3 and TRBJ2-7, with 14 bases aligning to TRBD2. J was trimmed by 6 bases and V by 2 bases; bases with no gene match: 3. The germline V gene encodes CDR1 SGHNT and CDR2 YENEEA. CDR3 size: 15 residues. The CDR3 loop is CASSLTGLAGAEQYF. CDR3 coding DNA: TGTGCCAGCAGCTTAACGGGACTAGCGGGAGCCGAGCAGTACTTC.

This chain uses TRBV5-4 with TRBJ2-2; the match to TRBD1 covers 8 bases. With V trimmed by 0 bases and J by 5 bases, 3 bases remained unmatched. CDR1 and CDR2 (germline): SGHNT, YYREEE (reference sequence). This CDR3 comprises 15 residues. The CDR3 nucleotides read TGTGCCAGCAGCTTGGACAGGGGGAGTACCGGGGAGCTGTTTTTT. Residues: CASSLDRGSTGELFF.

The genes are TRBV7-8 and TRBJ2-5, with 10 positions matching TRBD2. The CDR3 is 16 amino acids. Trimming removed 1 base from V and 4 bases from J; junction bases left unmatched: 6. Germline CDR1 SGHVS, CDR2 FQNEAQ. This CDR3 reads CASSLGVAGGPETQYF. The CDR3 nucleotides read TGTGCCAGCAGCTTAGGTGTAGCGGGGGGCCCAGAGACCCAGTACTTC.

This sequence joins TRBV5-1 and TRBJ2-5; TRBD2 matches 7 bases. CDR3 length: 15 amino acids. From germline, CDR1 is SGHRS and CDR2 YFSETQ. Germline trimming cut 4 bases from V and 0 bases from J; bases unmatched to any gene: 6. Written as DNA, the CDR3 is TGCGCCAGCAGCAGGGCTAGCGGAAACCAAGAGACCCAGTACTTC. Amino acids: CASSRASGNQETQYF.

This rearrangement joins TRBV2 to TRBJ2-3; TRBD1 might be the D (5 bases). Germline lookup yields CDR1 SNHLY and CDR2 FYNNEI. With 10 bases removed from V and 0 bases from J, the gap between germline ends came to 14 bases. This CDR3 is built from 14 residues. CDR3 protein: CATSRQTSTDTQYF. CDR3 DNA: TGTGCCACTTCAAGACAGACTAGCACAGATACGCAGTATTTT.

This chain joins TRBV6-6 and TRBJ1-1, with D possibly TRBD1 on 5 matching bases. The germline CDR1 and CDR2 sequences are MNHNY and SVGAGI (reference sequence). V was trimmed by 6 bases and J by 3 bases, leaving 11 bases between them. The length of the CDR3 is 13 residues. CDR3 region: CASRRGRDTEAFF. The CDR3 DNA sequence: TGTGCCAGCAGAAGGGGCCGAGACACTGAAGCTTTCTTT.

This rearrangement joins TRBV5-5 to TRBJ2-5; D possibly corresponds to TRBD2 (6 bases). Per the germline V gene, CDR1 is SGHKS and CDR2 is YYEKEE (reference sequence). CDR3 length equals 15 residues. With 1 base removed from V and 3 bases from J, the gap between germline ends came to 13 bases. CDR3 in amino acids: CASSLFPQREETQYF. CDR3 nucleotides: TGTGCCAGCAGCTTGTTTCCCCAGCGGGAAGAGACCCAGTACTTC.

This chain uses TRBV28 with TRBJ2-1, with a tentative D call TRBD2 (6 bases). The CDR3 totals 16 residues. Germline CDR1 reads MDHEN; CDR2 reads SYDVKM. Trimming stripped 5 bases from V and 4 bases from J, with 18 bases between. The CDR3 loop is CASSGSSGGAYNEQFF. For the CDR3, the DNA is TGTGCCAGCAGTGGATCCTCGGGCGGGGCTTACAATGAGCAGTTCTTC.

The chain carries TRBV11-2 and TRBJ2-3; D uncertain. Germline assignment: CDR1 SGHAT and CDR2 FQNNGV. Trimming removed 5 bases from V and 4 bases from J, with 13 bases in between. The CDR3 loop spans 14 amino acids. The CDR3 nucleotides are TGTGCCAGCAGCCCGTCTGTCTCCCCAGATACGCAGTATTTT. Protein sequence: CASSPSVSPDTQYF.

The rearrangement links TRBV4-2 to TRBJ2-1; 9 bases align to TRBD1. CDR3 length: 14 residues. The V gene's germline CDR1 is LGHNA and CDR2 YNFKEQ. V gave up 4 bases and J gave up 5 bases; unmatched junction bases: 3. CDR3 bases: TGTGCCAGCAGCCGCCGGGACAGGGACAATGAGCAGTTCTTC. Translating it yields CASSRRDRDNEQFF.

The V call is TRBV7-3, the J call TRBJ2-2, with 10 bases matching TRBD2. This CDR3 has 15 amino acids. In germline, CDR1 is SGHTA, CDR2 FQGTGA. V was clipped by 5 bases and J by 8 bases; unmatched bases: 8. This CDR3 reads CASSHGTSEVGELFF. CDR3 nucleotides: TGTGCCAGCAGCCACGGGACTAGCGAAGTGGGGGAGCTGTTTTTT.

The chain joins TRBV7-2 to TRBJ2-7; D is uncertain. The CDR3 has 13 residues. Germline V lookup: CDR1 SGHTA, CDR2 FQGNSA. V was shortened by 5 bases and J by 7 bases, with 15 bases between the two germline ends. The chain's CDR3 is CASSPRARSEQYF. CDR3 sequence (DNA): TGTGCCAGCAGCCCGCGTGCACGGAGTGAGCAGTACTTC.

This rearrangement joins TRBV18 to TRBJ1-2; 11 bases agree with TRBD1. The germline CDR1 and CDR2 sequences are KGHSH and LQKENI. The V segment lost 6 bases and the J segment 7 bases; nucleotides outside the gene matches: 7. The CDR3 covers 14 residues. CDR3 sequence: CASSRGQGASGYTF. As DNA, the CDR3 is TGTGCCAGCTCCCGCGGACAGGGGGCGTCTGGCTACACCTTC. Combining the CDR3 with reference TRBV18 and TRBJ1-2 gives the whole variable domain NAGVMQNPRHLVRRRGQEARLRCSPMKGHSHVYWYRQLPEEGLKFMVYLQKENIIDESGMPKERFSAEFPKEGPSILRIQQVVRGDSAAYFCASSRGQGASGYTFGSGTRLTVV.

CDR3: CASSQTPIWDEKLFF. The CDR3 DNA follows: TGTGCCAGCAGCCAGACACCTATTTGGGATGAAAAACTGTTTTTT. V and J are TRBV5-6 and TRBJ1-4; D unresolved. The germline V gene encodes CDR1 SGHDT and CDR2 YYEEEE. This CDR3 is 15 amino acids long. The V end was cut by 4 bases, the J end by 6 bases, with 16 bases between.

This clone was observed a handful of times. This chain uses TRBV28 with TRBJ2-5; 7 bases map to TRBD2. The CDR3 length is 15 residues. V trimming: 5 bases; J trimming: 3 bases; junction bases outside the gene matches: 9. The germline V gene encodes CDR1 MDHEN and CDR2 SYDVKM. DNA of the CDR3: TGTGCCAGCAGTCCGCGGGGGTCGGTAGAAGAGACCCAGTACTTC. It encodes CASSPRGSVEETQYF.

This chain links TRBV5-4 with TRBJ2-3; 14 nucleotides align to TRBD2. This CDR3 is 15 amino acids long. Germline trimming cut 6 bases from V and 6 bases from J; bases unmatched to any gene: 6. Germline values: CDR1 SGHNT, CDR2 YYREEE (reference sequence). The CDR3 coding sequence is TGTGCCAGCACCGCGGGACTAGCGGGAGCCGATACGCAGTATTTT. As protein: CASTAGLAGADTQYF.

This clone appeared once. The chain has TRBV4-2 and TRBJ2-2, with TRBD2 matching over 14 bases. J was trimmed by 6 bases and V by 0 bases; bases with no gene match: 0. Germline CDR1 and CDR2: LGHNA and YNFKEQ. The CDR3 sequence is 16 residues long. The CDR3 loop is CASSQETSGRAGELFF. The CDR3 coding sequence is TGTGCCAGCAGCCAAGAGACTAGCGGGAGGGCCGGGGAGCTGTTTTTT.

In DNA form, the CDR3 reads TGTGCCAGCAGCTTGGTGGGTCAGGGGGTTTTGAGATACACCTTC. As protein: CASSLVGQGVLRYTF. V gene TRBV5-4 combines with J gene TRBJ1-2; 7 bases agree with TRBD1. CDR1 is SGHNT, CDR2 YYREEE, per germline (reference sequence). The CDR3 totals 15 residues. J was trimmed by 11 bases and V by 0 bases; bases with no gene match: 13.

This sequence joins TRBV11-3 and TRBJ1-1; the match to TRBD1 covers 7 bases. CDR1 is SGHNT, CDR2 YENEEA, per germline. The CDR3 is 13 residues long. The V gene end was trimmed by 4 bases and the J gene end by 4 bases; junction bases not matched to a gene: 3. Written as DNA, the CDR3 is TGTGCCAGCAGCTCGACAGGGTGCACTGAAGCTTTCTTT. This sequence encodes CASSSTGCTEAFF.

The chain joins TRBV7-8 to TRBJ2-1, with D perhaps matching TRBD2 (6 bases). V lost 5 bases to trimming and J lost 4 bases, with 18 bases between them. This CDR3 contains 16 residues. The germline gives CDR1 SGHVS, CDR2 FQNEAQ. The CDR3 nucleotides read TGTGCCAGCAGCCCCTACCGTGGGGGAGGTTACAATGAGCAGTTCTTC. It specifies CASSPYRGGGYNEQFF.

This clone turned up a few times. The chain recombines TRBV27 with TRBJ2-7; D is undetermined. The CDR3 sequence is 14 residues long. The germline V gene encodes CDR1 MNHEY and CDR2 SMNVEV (reference sequence). The V and J ends lost 5 bases and 2 bases respectively, with 13 bases between them. This CDR3 is CASSLTRYPYEQYF. The CDR3 DNA is TGTGCCAGCAGTCTAACGAGATACCCCTACGAGCAGTACTTC.

This chain uses TRBV25-1 with TRBJ2-5, with a weak D call TRBD2 (6 bases). The CDR3 spans 14 residues. Germline V gene sequence: CDR1 MGHDK, CDR2 SYGVNS. V was pared by 4 bases and J by 3 bases, with 12 bases between. CDR3 bases: TGTGCCAGCAGTGTATGGAGGGATGAAGAGACCCAGTACTTC. Translated: CASSVWRDEETQYF.

The chain links TRBV9 to TRBJ2-7; 13 bases agree with TRBD2. CDR1 and CDR2 (germline): SGDLS, YYNGEE. Trimming took 4 bases from V and 2 from J; bases not matched to a gene: 24. The CDR3 totals 22 residues. CDR3 coding DNA: TGTGCCAGCAGCCCTTTCCCCCAGCAGCCCGGACTAGCGGGAGTCATTCCCTACGAGCAGTACTTC. It is translated as CASSPFPQQPGLAGVIPYEQYF.

This clone was counted only a few times. CDR3 nucleotide sequence: TGTGCCAGCAGTCTGACCAGGGCGGTATGGCAGCCCCAGCATTTT. This gives the protein CASSLTRAVWQPQHF. The genes are TRBV28 and TRBJ1-5, with D perhaps matching TRBD1 (5 bases). V was pared by 5 bases and J by 7 bases, with 18 bases between. From germline, CDR1 is MDHEN and CDR2 SYDVKM. This CDR3 spans 15 amino acids.

A few counts support this clone. The chain recombines TRBV6-6 with TRBJ1-5, with 7 bases identical to TRBD1. Germline trimming cut 1 base from V and 3 bases from J; bases unmatched to any gene: 3. The CDR3 spans 15 residues. The germline V gene encodes CDR1 MNHNY and CDR2 SVGAGI (reference sequence). Here the CDR3 DNA reads TGTGCCAGCAGTTACTGGACAGGAAACAATCAGCCCCAGCATTTT. Translation gives CASSYWTGNNQPQHF.